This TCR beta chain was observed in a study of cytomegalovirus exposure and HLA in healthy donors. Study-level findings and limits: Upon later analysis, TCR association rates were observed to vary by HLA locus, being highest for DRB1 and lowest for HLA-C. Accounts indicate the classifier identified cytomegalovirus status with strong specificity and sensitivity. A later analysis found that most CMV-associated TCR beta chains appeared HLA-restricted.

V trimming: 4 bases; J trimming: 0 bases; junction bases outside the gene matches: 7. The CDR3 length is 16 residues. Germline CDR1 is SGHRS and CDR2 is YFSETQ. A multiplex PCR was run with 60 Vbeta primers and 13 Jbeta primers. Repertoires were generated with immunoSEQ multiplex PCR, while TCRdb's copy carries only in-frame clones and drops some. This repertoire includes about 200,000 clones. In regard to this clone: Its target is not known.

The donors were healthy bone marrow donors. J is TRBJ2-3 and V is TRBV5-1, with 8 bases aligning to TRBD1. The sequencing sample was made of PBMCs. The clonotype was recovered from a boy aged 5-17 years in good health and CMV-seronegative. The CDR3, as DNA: TGCGCCAGCAGCCTACGACAGGGGACAAGCACAGATACGCAGTATTTT. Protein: CASSLRQGTSTDTQYF.